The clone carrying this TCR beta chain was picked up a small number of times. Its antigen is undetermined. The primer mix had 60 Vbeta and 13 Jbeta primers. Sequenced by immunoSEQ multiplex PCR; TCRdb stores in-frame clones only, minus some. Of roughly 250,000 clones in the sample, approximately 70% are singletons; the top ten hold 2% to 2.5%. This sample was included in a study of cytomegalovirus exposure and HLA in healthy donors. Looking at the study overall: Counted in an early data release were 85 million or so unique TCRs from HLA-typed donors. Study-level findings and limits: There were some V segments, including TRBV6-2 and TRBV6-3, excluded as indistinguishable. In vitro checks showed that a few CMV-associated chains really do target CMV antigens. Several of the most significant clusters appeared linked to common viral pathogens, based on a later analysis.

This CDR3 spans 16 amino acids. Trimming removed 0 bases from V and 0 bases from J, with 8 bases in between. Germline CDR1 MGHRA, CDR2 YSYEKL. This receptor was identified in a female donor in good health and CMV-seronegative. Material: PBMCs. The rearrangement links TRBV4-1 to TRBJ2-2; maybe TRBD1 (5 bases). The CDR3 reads CASSQDPGSNTGELFF. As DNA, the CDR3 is TGCGCCAGCAGCCAAGATCCAGGGTCGAACACCGGGGAGCTGTTTTTT.